This note documents a single T cell receptor beta chain sequence. This sample was taken from a study of blood T cell repertoires in COVID-19. Study as a whole: Samples of COVID-19 (acute and convalescent) were obtained from the United States, Italy and Spain.

The CDR3 contains 15 residues. The germline V gene has CDR1 SGHRS and CDR2 YFSETQ. V dropped 9 bases and J dropped 3 bases, with 22 bases sitting between them. Source study methods: It was from reference gene primer amplification that nucleated cell counts were estimated. Here immunoSEQ multiplex PCR was the method, and the copy in TCRdb shows in-frame clones only, minus some. Clone size and the V and J calls come from that table; the DNA yielded D and trimming. The sample records tens of thousands of clones, just under 85% being singletons. The specimen was peripheral blood. The chain combines TRBV5-1 with TRBJ2-7, with D maybe TRBD1 (5 bases). The clonotype originates from a human donor with acute or convalescent COVID-19. The donor label of this sample is uncertain. Written as DNA, the CDR3 is TGCGCCACCGCGCCTGGGGCTCCCATGGGCTACGAGCAGTACTTC. Translating gives CATAPGAPMGYEQYF.